The T cell receptor (beta chain) under discussion was sequenced for a study of vaccination effects on CD4 cells after COVID-19. This clone was counted a few times. Its target is not known. The germline V gene encodes CDR1 LNHNV and CDR2 YYDKDF (reference sequence). This CDR3 is built from 14 residues. Trimming removed 5 bases from V and 5 bases from J; junction bases left unmatched: 7. Sequencing followed a ViraFEST assay step that expanded antigen-specific CD4+ T cells with viral peptide pools. Cells that had been cultured for roughly eleven days were the source of isolated CD4+ T cells. Each participant was administered two doses of either the BNT162b2 or the mRNA-1273 vaccine. The table came from immunoSEQ multiplex PCR; TCRdb's copy has only in-frame clones and leaves some out. The sample carries about 24,000 clones, over 75% recorded once.

The rearrangement links TRBV15 to TRBJ2-5; 8 bases match TRBD2. The specimen was CD4+ T cells from PBMCs cultured with HCoV-NL63 spike peptides, collected after COVID-19 vaccination. The sequence derives from a human donor who received a COVID-19 vaccine. CDR3 nucleotide sequence: TGTGCCACCAGCTCCCGGGGGGGCCCTGAGACCCAGTACTTC. Translating it yields CATSSRGGPETQYF.